This T cell receptor beta chain was captured in a study of blood T cell repertoires in COVID-19. How the authors handled the data: Estimated nucleated cell counts came from reference gene primer amplification. Libraries were prepared by immunoSEQ multiplex PCR; TCRdb keeps only in-frame clonotypes and omits some of them. The DNA gave D and trimming, while V, J and clone size come from that table. The data show some 26,000 clones, with about 80% seen just once and 1.8% held by the top ten. Trimming shortened V by 4 bases and J by 6 bases, and 14 bases separated the two germline ends. The CDR3 is 14 amino acids. Germline lookup yields CDR1 MDHEN and CDR2 SYDVKM.

This clonotype originated in a man older than 75 with active or convalescent COVID-19. The V call is TRBV28, the J call TRBJ2-3, with D possibly TRBD2 on 6 matching bases. Sequenced input: peripheral blood. CDR3 loop: CASSSSSEGDTQYF. CDR3 DNA sequence: TGTGCCAGCAGTTCCTCTTCGGAGGGGGATACGCAGTATTTT.